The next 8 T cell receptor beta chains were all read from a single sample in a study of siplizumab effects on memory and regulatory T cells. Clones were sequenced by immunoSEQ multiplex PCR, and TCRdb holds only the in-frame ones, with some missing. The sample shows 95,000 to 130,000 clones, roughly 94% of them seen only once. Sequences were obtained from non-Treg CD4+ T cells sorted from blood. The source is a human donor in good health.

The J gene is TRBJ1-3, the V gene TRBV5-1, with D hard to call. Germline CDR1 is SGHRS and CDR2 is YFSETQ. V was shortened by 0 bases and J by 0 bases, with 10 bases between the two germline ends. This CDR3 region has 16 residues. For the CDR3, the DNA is TGCGCCAGCAGCTTGGGGGGTACCGTCTCTGGAAACACCATATATTTT. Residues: CASSLGGTVSGNTIYF.

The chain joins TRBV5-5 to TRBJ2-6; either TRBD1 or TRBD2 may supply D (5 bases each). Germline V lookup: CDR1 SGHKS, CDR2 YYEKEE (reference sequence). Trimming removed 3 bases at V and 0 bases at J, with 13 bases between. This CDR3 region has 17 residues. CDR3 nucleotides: TGTGCCAGCAGCTCGTTCTCTGGGACCTCTGGGGCCAACGTCCTGACTTTC. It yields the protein CASSSFSGTSGANVLTF.

The CDR3 sequence: CASSLGATTDTQYF. CDR3 in DNA: TGTGCCAGCAGTCTCGGGGCCACCACAGATACGCAGTATTTT. The chain couples TRBV7-2 to TRBJ2-3; D may be TRBD1 or TRBD2 (5 bases each). Trimming stripped 6 bases from V and 2 bases from J, with 12 bases between. The CDR3 spans 14 residues. The germline CDR1 and CDR2 sequences are SGHTA and FQGNSA.

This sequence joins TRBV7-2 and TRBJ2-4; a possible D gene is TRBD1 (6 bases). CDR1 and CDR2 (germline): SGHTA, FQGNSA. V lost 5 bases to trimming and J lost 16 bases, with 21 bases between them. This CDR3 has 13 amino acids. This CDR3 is CASSPLTGPGFYF. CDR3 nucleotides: TGTGCCAGCAGCCCTCTGACAGGCCCGGGGTTCTACTTC.

The CDR3 protein is CASSSGISNQPQHF. CDR3 nucleotides: TGTGCCAGCAGCTCCGGGATTAGCAATCAGCCCCAGCATTTT. The gene calls are TRBV5-4 and TRBJ1-5; D unresolved. CDR3 size: 14 residues. The V and J ends lost 3 bases and 0 bases respectively, with 7 bases between them. Germline assignment: CDR1 SGHNT and CDR2 YYREEE (reference sequence).

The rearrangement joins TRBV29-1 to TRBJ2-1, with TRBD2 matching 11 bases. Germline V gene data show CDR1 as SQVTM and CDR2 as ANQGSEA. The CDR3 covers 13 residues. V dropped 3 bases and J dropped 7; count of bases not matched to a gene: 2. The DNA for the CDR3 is TGCAGCGTTGAGACTAGCGGGAAGAATGAGCAGTTCTTC. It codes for CSVETSGKNEQFF.

The CDR3 nucleotides are TGTGCCATCCGGGGGACAGATACGTACAATGAGCAGTTCTTC. Translated: CAIRGTDTYNEQFF. The chain combines TRBV10-3 with TRBJ2-1; TRBD1 is a possible D gene (7 bases). The germline CDR1 and CDR2 sequences are ENHRY and SYGVKD. CDR3 length equals 14 residues. Between the trimmed V and J ends, which lost 8 bases and 4 bases, there was a span of 15 bases.

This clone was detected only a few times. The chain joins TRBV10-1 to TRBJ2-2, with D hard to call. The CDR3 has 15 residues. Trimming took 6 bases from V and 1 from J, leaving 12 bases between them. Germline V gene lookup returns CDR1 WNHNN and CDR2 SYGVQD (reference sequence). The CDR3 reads CASSPIPGNTGELFF. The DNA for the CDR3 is TGCGCCAGCAGCCCCATTCCAGGGAACACCGGGGAGCTGTTTTTT.